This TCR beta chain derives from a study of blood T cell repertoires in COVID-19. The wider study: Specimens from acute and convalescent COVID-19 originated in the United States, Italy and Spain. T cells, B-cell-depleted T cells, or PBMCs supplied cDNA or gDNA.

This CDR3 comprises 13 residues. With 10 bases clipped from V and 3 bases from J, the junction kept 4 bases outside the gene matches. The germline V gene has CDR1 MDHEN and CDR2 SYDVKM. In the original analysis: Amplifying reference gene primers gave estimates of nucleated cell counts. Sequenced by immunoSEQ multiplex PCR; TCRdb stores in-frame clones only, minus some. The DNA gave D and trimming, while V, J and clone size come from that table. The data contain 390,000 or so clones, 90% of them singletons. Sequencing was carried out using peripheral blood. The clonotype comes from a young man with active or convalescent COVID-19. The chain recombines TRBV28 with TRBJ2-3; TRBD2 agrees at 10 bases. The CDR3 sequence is CATGTSATDTQYF. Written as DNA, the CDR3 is TGTGCCACCGGGACTAGCGCAACAGATACGCAGTATTTT.